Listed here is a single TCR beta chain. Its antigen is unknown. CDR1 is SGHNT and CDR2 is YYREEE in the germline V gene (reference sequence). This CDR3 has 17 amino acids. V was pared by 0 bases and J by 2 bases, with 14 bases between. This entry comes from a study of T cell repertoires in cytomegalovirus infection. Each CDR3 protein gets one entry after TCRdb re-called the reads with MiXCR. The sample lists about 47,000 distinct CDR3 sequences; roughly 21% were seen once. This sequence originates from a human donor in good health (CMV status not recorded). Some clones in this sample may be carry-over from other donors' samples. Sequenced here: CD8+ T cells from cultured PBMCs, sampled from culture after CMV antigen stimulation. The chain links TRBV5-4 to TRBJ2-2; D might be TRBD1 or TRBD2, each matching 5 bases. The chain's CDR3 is CASSLGVAGSNTGELFF. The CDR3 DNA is TGTGCCAGCAGCTTGGGAGTGGCAGGGAGCAACACCGGGGAGCTGTTTTTT.